This T cell receptor beta chain was captured by sequencing in a study of response to subunit inactivated influenza vaccine. Study outcomes and limitations: That few new T cells are recruited by each seasonal influenza vaccination was the authors' suggestion.

The germline CDR1 and CDR2 sequences are SGHRS and YFSETQ. Trimming shortened V by 4 bases and J by 0 bases, and 13 bases separated the two germline ends. The CDR3 has 15 residues. TCRdb itself ran the RT-PCR reads through MiXCR, one entry per CDR3 protein. The sample contains under 950,000 distinct CDR3 sequences, about 20% of which appear only once. There are a few counts of this clonotype. Its cognate antigen is unknown. The source of this sequence is a middle-aged man who received an inactivated influenza vaccine. The sequencing here drew on PBMCs from blood, taken 4 to 6 days after vaccination. The J gene is TRBJ2-5, the V gene TRBV5-1; D gene ambiguous. DNA for the CDR3: TGCGCCAGCAGCCCCCAAGGGCAGTACCAAGAGACCCAGTACTTC. Translating gives CASSPQGQYQETQYF.